Listed below are T cell receptor beta chains from one sample, sequenced in a study of a mutant IDH1 vaccine in newly diagnosed glioma. For these receptors, no antigen is known. The repertoire was sequenced with immunoSEQ multiplex PCR; TCRdb's copy has only in-frame clones and lacks some. The sample carries some 30,000 clones, about 73% recorded once. Sequenced here: PBMCs, sampled from a glioma patient whose treatment included an IDH1 peptide vaccine. All receptors derive from a man aged 25 to 45 with glioma. CDR3s include the opening cysteine and the closing phenylalanine or tryptophan. The order of the fields is J gene, clone size, D gene, V gene, CDR3 protein, CDR3 DNA. D genes are given only for firm matches. Only part of the rows carry a size: once, few, many, or a class if the clone is expanded.

j_gene: TRBJ2-6
abundance: NA
d_gene: NA
v_gene: TRBV2
CDR3aa: CASSALEGLSSGANVLTF
CDR3nt: TGTGCCAGCAGTGCCTTGGAGGGGCTAAGCTCTGGGGCCAACGTCCTGACTTTC

j_gene: TRBJ1-1
abundance: few
d_gene: NA
v_gene: TRBV19
CDR3aa: CASSSGLSNTEAFF
CDR3nt: TGTGCCAGTAGTAGCGGACTCTCGAACACTGAAGCTTTCTTT

j_gene: TRBJ2-7
abundance: once
d_gene: NA
v_gene: TRBV7-2
CDR3aa: CASSLARERWQTPYEQYF
CDR3nt: TGTGCCAGCAGCTTAGCGCGCGAGAGGTGGCAGACCCCATACGAGCAGTACTTC

j_gene: TRBJ1-6
abundance: NA
d_gene: NA
v_gene: TRBV5-1
CDR3aa: CASRSSYNSPLHF
CDR3nt: TGCGCCAGCAGGAGCTCCTATAATTCACCCCTCCACTTT

j_gene: TRBJ2-1
abundance: NA
d_gene: TRBD2
v_gene: TRBV4-3
CDR3aa: CASSQAWDYAYNEQFF
CDR3nt: TGCGCCAGCAGCCAAGCATGGGACTACGCCTACAATGAGCAGTTCTTC

j_gene: TRBJ2-1
abundance: NA
d_gene: NA
v_gene: TRBV14
CDR3aa: CASSQEWGSVIRNEQFF
CDR3nt: TGTGCCAGCAGCCAAGAATGGGGGAGTGTTATTCGCAATGAGCAGTTCTTC

j_gene: TRBJ2-7
abundance: NA
d_gene: NA
v_gene: TRBV25-1
CDR3aa: CASSEDESPPYEQYF
CDR3nt: TGTGCCAGCAGTGAAGACGAAAGCCCACCCTACGAGCAGTACTTC

j_gene: TRBJ2-7
abundance: once
d_gene: NA
v_gene: TRBV6-5
CDR3aa: CASSPGFREQYF
CDR3nt: TGTGCCAGCAGCCCAGGGTTTCGCGAGCAGTACTTC

j_gene: TRBJ1-6
abundance: NA
d_gene: NA
v_gene: TRBV6-5
CDR3aa: CASSDRMNNSPLHF
CDR3nt: TGTGCCAGCAGCGACAGGATGAATAATTCACCCCTCCACTTT

j_gene: TRBJ2-7
abundance: NA
d_gene: TRBD2
v_gene: TRBV4-1
CDR3aa: CASSPGLAGGHGYEQYF
CDR3nt: TGCGCCAGCAGCCCGGGACTAGCGGGAGGGCACGGGTACGAGCAGTACTTC

j_gene: TRBJ2-2
abundance: NA
d_gene: TRBD2
v_gene: TRBV27
CDR3aa: CASSPTPGGPSTGELFF
CDR3nt: TGTGCCAGCAGCCCTACACCGGGAGGGCCCTCCACCGGGGAGCTGTTTTTT

j_gene: TRBJ1-1
abundance: NA
d_gene: NA
v_gene: TRBV25-1
CDR3aa: CASSIGRAEAFF
CDR3nt: TGTGCCAGCAGTATAGGGAGGGCTGAAGCTTTCTTT

j_gene: TRBJ1-3
abundance: NA
d_gene: NA
v_gene: TRBV5-1
CDR3aa: CASSLNQDLGNTIYF
CDR3nt: TGCGCCAGCAGTCTCAACCAGGATCTTGGAAACACCATATATTTT

j_gene: TRBJ1-2
abundance: NA
d_gene: NA
v_gene: TRBV4-3
CDR3aa: CASSQDNEWGYGYTF
CDR3nt: TGCGCCAGCAGCCAAGACAACGAGTGGGGCTATGGCTACACCTTC

j_gene: TRBJ2-7
abundance: once
d_gene: NA
v_gene: TRBV30
CDR3aa: CAWSKTSEAYEQYF
CDR3nt: TGTGCCTGGAGTAAGACAAGTGAGGCCTACGAGCAGTACTTC

j_gene: TRBJ1-3
abundance: NA
d_gene: NA
v_gene: TRBV7-8
CDR3aa: CASSPRSGSGNTIYF
CDR3nt: TGTGCCAGCAGCCCCCGATCTGGCTCTGGAAACACCATATATTTT

j_gene: TRBJ2-3
abundance: NA
d_gene: TRBD2
v_gene: TRBV6-4
CDR3aa: CASSEASGSTDTQYF
CDR3nt: TGTGCCAGCAGTGAAGCTAGCGGGTCCACAGATACGCAGTATTTT

j_gene: TRBJ2-7
abundance: NA
d_gene: NA
v_gene: TRBV29-1
CDR3aa: CSVEGAGGEQYF
CDR3nt: TGCAGCGTTGAGGGAGCCGGGGGAGAGCAGTACTTC

j_gene: TRBJ2-1
abundance: NA
d_gene: TRBD2
v_gene: TRBV18
CDR3aa: CASASGRGYNEQFF
CDR3nt: TGTGCCAGCGCTAGCGGGAGGGGTTACAATGAGCAGTTCTTC

j_gene: TRBJ2-7
abundance: NA
d_gene: NA
v_gene: TRBV27
CDR3aa: CASSPTSSYEQYF
CDR3nt: TGTGCCAGCAGCCCGACCAGCTCCTACGAGCAGTACTTC

j_gene: TRBJ2-3
abundance: NA
d_gene: TRBD2
v_gene: TRBV7-9
CDR3aa: CASSSLAGDGDTQYF
CDR3nt: TGTGCCAGCAGCTCACTAGCGGGAGACGGTGATACGCAGTATTTT

j_gene: TRBJ2-3
abundance: NA
d_gene: NA
v_gene: TRBV19
CDR3aa: CASSRNPKGTDTQYF
CDR3nt: TGTGCCAGTAGTAGGAACCCAAAAGGCACAGATACGCAGTATTTT

j_gene: TRBJ1-1
abundance: NA
d_gene: TRBD1
v_gene: TRBV18
CDR3aa: CASSPRDRVPARNTEAFF
CDR3nt: TGTGCCAGCTCACCACGGGACAGGGTGCCAGCAAGGAACACTGAAGCTTTCTTT

j_gene: TRBJ2-7
abundance: NA
d_gene: NA
v_gene: TRBV5-1
CDR3aa: CASSLVAGKSSYEQYF
CDR3nt: TGCGCCAGCAGCTTGGTGGCAGGGAAGAGCTCCTACGAGCAGTACTTC

j_gene: TRBJ2-1
abundance: NA
d_gene: NA
v_gene: TRBV7-9
CDR3aa: CASTPSGANEGNEQFF
CDR3nt: TGTGCCAGCACCCCCTCGGGGGCCAACGAGGGCAATGAGCAGTTCTTC

j_gene: TRBJ1-5
abundance: NA
d_gene: NA
v_gene: TRBV6-4
CDR3aa: CASSDSTDGGQPQHF
CDR3nt: TGTGCCAGCAGTGACTCGACGGACGGGGGTCAGCCCCAGCATTTT

j_gene: TRBJ1-3
abundance: few
d_gene: NA
v_gene: TRBV4-1
CDR3aa: CASSQRQGGGNTIYF
CDR3nt: TGCGCCAGCAGCCAAAGGCAGGGCGGTGGAAACACCATATATTTT

j_gene: TRBJ1-6
abundance: NA
d_gene: NA
v_gene: TRBV19
CDR3aa: CASSLSPGLSSYNSPLHF
CDR3nt: TGTGCCAGTAGTCTATCACCGGGGCTTAGCTCCTATAATTCACCCCTCCACTTT

j_gene: TRBJ1-5
abundance: once
d_gene: NA
v_gene: TRBV19
CDR3aa: CASSIRQWGNQPQHF
CDR3nt: TGTGCCAGTAGTATCCGACAGTGGGGCAATCAGCCCCAGCATTTT

j_gene: TRBJ1-5
abundance: NA
d_gene: NA
v_gene: TRBV28
CDR3aa: CASSGLQGDGNQPQHF
CDR3nt: TGTGCCAGCAGCGGGTTACAGGGTGATGGCAATCAGCCCCAGCATTTT

j_gene: TRBJ2-1
abundance: NA
d_gene: TRBD2
v_gene: TRBV5-1
CDR3aa: CASSYDTGTIYNEQFF
CDR3nt: TGCGCCAGCAGTTATGACACCGGGACTATCTACAATGAGCAGTTCTTC

j_gene: TRBJ1-6
abundance: NA
d_gene: NA
v_gene: TRBV5-5
CDR3aa: CASSLGFERRHSPLHF
CDR3nt: TGTGCCAGCAGCTTGGGGTTTGAACGCCGGCATTCACCCCTCCACTTT

j_gene: TRBJ2-2
abundance: once
d_gene: NA
v_gene: TRBV30
CDR3aa: CAWRTFYTGELFF
CDR3nt: TGTGCCTGGAGGACTTTTTACACCGGGGAGCTGTTTTTT

j_gene: TRBJ2-3
abundance: NA
d_gene: NA
v_gene: TRBV6-5
CDR3aa: CASSYSNSYTDTQYF
CDR3nt: TGTGCCAGCAGTTACTCGAATTCTTACACAGATACGCAGTATTTT

j_gene: TRBJ1-2
abundance: NA
d_gene: NA
v_gene: TRBV4-3
CDR3aa: CASSQERKLGGYTF
CDR3nt: TGCGCCAGCAGCCAAGAAAGGAAACTTGGTGGCTACACCTTC

j_gene: TRBJ2-7
abundance: NA
d_gene: TRBD1
v_gene: TRBV5-4
CDR3aa: CASSPGTGWSEQYF
CDR3nt: TGTGCCAGCAGTCCCGGGACAGGGTGGAGCGAGCAGTACTTC

j_gene: TRBJ1-1
abundance: NA
d_gene: NA
v_gene: TRBV4-2
CDR3aa: CASSQIGQTNTEAFF
CDR3nt: TGTGCCAGCAGCCAGATAGGACAGACTAACACTGAAGCTTTCTTT

j_gene: TRBJ2-7
abundance: NA
d_gene: TRBD2
v_gene: TRBV7-8
CDR3aa: CASSLAEGLAGGYYEQYF
CDR3nt: TGTGCCAGCAGCTTAGCCGAGGGACTAGCGGGGGGTTACTACGAGCAGTACTTC

j_gene: TRBJ1-1
abundance: once
d_gene: NA
v_gene: TRBV7-9
CDR3aa: CASSPLYKNTEAFF
CDR3nt: TGTGCCAGCAGCCCCCTTTACAAGAACACTGAAGCTTTCTTT

j_gene: TRBJ2-3
abundance: NA
d_gene: TRBD1
v_gene: TRBV11-1
CDR3aa: CASSLAGDRGYRPDTQYF
CDR3nt: TGTGCCAGCAGCTTAGCGGGGGACAGGGGATACCGCCCAGATACGCAGTATTTT